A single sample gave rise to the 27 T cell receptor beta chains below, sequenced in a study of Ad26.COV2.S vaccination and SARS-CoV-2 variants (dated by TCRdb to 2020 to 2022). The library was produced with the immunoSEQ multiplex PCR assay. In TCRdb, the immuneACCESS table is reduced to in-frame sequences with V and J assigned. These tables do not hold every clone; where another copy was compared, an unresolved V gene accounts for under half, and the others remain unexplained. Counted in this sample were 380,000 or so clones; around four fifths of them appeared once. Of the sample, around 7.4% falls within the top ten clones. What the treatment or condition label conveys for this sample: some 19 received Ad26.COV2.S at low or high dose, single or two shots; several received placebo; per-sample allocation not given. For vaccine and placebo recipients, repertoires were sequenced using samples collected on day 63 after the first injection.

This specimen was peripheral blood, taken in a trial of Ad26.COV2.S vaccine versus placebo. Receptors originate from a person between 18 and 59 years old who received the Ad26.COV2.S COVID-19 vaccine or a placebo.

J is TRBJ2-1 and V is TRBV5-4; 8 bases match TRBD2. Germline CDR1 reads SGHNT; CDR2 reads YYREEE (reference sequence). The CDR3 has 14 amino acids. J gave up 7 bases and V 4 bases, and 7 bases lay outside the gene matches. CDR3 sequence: CASSPLLAANEQFF. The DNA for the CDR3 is TGTGCCAGCAGCCCATTACTAGCGGCTAATGAGCAGTTCTTC.

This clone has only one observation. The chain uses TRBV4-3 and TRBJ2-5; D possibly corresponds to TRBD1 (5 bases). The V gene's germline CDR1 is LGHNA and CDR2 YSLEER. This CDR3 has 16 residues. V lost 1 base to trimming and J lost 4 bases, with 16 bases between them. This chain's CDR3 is CASSQGGLVGRETQYF. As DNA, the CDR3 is TGCGCCAGCAGCCAAGGGGGCCTCGTAGGTCGAGAGACCCAGTACTTC.

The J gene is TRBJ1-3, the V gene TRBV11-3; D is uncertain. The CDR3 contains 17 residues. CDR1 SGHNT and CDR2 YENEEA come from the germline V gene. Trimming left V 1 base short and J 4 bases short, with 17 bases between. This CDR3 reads CASSLGALSRRGNTIYF. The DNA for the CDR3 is TGTGCCAGCAGCTTAGGGGCCCTATCCCGGAGAGGAAACACCATATATTTT.

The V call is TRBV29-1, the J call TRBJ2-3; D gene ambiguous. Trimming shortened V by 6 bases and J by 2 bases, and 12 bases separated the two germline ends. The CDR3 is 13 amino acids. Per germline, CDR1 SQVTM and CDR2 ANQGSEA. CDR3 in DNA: TGCAGCGTGCTGCGTAGCTCCACAGATACGCAGTATTTT. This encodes CSVLRSSTDTQYF.

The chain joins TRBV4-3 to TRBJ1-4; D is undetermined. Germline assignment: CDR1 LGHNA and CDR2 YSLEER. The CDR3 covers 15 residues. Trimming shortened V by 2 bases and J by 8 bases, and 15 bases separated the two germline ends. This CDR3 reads CASSQNRRAPEKLFF. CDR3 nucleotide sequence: TGCGCCAGCAGCCAAAATAGAAGGGCACCCGAAAAACTGTTTTTT.

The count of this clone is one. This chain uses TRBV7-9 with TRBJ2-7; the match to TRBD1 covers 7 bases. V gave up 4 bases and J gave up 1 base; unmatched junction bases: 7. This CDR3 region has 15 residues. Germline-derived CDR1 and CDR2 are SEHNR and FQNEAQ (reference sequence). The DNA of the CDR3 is TGTGCCAGCAGCTCAACCGGGACAGCGTCCTACGAGCAGTACTTC. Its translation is CASSSTGTASYEQYF.

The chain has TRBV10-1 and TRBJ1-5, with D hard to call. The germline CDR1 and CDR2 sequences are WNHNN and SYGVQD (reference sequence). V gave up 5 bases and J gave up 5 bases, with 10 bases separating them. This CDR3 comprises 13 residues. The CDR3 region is CASSPARDQPQHF. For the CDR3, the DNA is TGCGCCAGCAGTCCCGCGAGAGATCAGCCCCAGCATTTT.

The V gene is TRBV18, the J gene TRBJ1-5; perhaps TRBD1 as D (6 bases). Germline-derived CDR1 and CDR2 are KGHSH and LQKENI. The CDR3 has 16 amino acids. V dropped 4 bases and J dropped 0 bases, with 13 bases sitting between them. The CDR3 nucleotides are TGTGCCAGCTCACTAAGAGGGGGGATTAGCAATCAGCCCCAGCATTTT. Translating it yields CASSLRGGISNQPQHF.

CDR3 nucleotide sequence: TGTGCCAGTAGTATCTGGTTAGCGGGGGGGCTTATAGATACGCAGTATTTT. Its protein is CASSIWLAGGLIDTQYF. The V and J genes are TRBV19 and TRBJ2-3; 11 bases agree with TRBD2. Germline-derived CDR1 and CDR2 are LNHDA and SQIVND (reference sequence). The CDR3 spans 17 residues. V trimming: 3 bases; J trimming: 5 bases; junction bases outside the gene matches: 10.

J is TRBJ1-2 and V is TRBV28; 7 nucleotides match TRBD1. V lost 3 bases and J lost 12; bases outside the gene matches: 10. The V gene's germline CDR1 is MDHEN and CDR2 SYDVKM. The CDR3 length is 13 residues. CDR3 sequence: CASSFKTGSGDTF. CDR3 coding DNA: TGTGCCAGCAGTTTTAAGACAGGGTCGGGGGACACCTTC.

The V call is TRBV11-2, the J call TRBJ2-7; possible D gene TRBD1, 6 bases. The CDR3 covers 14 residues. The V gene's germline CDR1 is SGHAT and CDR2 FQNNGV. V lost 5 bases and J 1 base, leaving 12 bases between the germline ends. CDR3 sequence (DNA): TGTGCCAGCAGCCCGGACAGAACTTCCTACGAGCAGTACTTC. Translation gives CASSPDRTSYEQYF.

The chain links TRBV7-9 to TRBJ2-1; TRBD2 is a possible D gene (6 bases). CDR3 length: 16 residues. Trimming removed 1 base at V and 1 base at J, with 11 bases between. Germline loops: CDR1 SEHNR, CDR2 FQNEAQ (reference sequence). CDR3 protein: CASSLDPGRSYNEQFF. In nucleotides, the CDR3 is TGTGCCAGCAGCTTAGATCCGGGGAGGTCCTACAATGAGCAGTTCTTC.

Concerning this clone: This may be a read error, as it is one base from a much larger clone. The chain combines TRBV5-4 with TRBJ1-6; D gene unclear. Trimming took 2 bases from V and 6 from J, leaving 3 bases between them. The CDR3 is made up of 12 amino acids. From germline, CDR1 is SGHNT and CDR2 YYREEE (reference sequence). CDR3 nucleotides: TGTGCCAGCAGCTTTGCTAATTCACCCCTCCACTTT. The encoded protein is CASSFANSPLHF.

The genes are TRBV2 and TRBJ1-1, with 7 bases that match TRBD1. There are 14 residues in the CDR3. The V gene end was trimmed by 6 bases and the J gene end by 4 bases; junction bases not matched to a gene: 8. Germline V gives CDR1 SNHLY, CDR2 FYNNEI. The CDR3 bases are TGTGCCAGCAGCATCACAGGGGCGGGCACTGAAGCTTTCTTT. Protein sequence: CASSITGAGTEAFF.

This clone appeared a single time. The CDR3 loop reads CASRVRGTLGGQFF. DNA of the CDR3: TGTGCCAGCAGGGTACGGGGGACCCTCGGGGGGCAGTTCTTC. The genes are TRBV6-5 and TRBJ2-1; weak D call: TRBD2 (6 bases). The CDR3 extends over 14 amino acids. Germline-derived CDR1 and CDR2 are MNHEY and SVGAGI. The ends were cut back, 6 bases at V and 12 bases at J, with 21 bases in the middle.

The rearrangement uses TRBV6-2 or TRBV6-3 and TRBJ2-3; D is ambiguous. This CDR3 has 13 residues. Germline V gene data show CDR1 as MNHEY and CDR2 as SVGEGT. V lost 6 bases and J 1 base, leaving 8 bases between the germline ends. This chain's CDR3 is CASSLLGTDTQYF. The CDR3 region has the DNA TGTGCCAGCAGCCTTTTAGGCACAGATACGCAGTATTTT.

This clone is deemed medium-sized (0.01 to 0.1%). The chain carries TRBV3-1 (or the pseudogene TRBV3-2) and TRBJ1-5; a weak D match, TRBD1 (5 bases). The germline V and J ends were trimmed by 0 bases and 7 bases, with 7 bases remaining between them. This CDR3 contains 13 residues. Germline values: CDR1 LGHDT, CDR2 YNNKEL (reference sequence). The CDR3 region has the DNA TGTGCCAGCAGCCAAGATCCAGGGCAGCCCCAGCATTTT. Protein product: CASSQDPGQPQHF.

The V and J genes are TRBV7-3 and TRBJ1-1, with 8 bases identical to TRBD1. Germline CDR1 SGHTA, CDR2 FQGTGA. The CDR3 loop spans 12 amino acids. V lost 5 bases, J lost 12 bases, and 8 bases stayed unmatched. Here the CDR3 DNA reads TGTGCCAGCAGCCCCGGACAGGGTGGATCTTTCTTT. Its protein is CASSPGQGGSFF. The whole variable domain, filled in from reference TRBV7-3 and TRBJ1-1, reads GAGVSQTPSNKVTEKGKYVELRCDPISGHTALYWYRQSLGQGPEFLIYFQGTGAADDSGLPNDRFFAVRPEGSVSTLKIQRTERGDSAVYLCASSPGQGGSFFGQGTRLTVV.

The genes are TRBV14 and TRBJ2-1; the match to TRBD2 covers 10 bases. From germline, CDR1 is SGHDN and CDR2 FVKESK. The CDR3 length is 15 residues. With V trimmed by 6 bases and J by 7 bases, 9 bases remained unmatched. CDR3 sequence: CASREIGLAENEQFF. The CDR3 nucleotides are TGTGCCAGCAGGGAAATAGGACTAGCGGAGAATGAGCAGTTCTTC.

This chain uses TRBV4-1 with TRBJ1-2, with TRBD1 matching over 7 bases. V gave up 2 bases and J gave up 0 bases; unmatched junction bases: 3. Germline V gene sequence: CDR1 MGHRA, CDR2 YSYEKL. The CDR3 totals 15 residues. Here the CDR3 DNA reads TGCGCCAGCAGCCAATGGACAGGAGCTAACTATGGCTACACCTTC. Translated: CASSQWTGANYGYTF.

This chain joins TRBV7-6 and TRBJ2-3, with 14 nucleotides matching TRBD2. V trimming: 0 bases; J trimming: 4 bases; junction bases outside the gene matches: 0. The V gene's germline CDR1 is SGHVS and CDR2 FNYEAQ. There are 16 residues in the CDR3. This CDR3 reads CASSLATSGGADTQYF. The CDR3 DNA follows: TGTGCCAGCAGCTTAGCGACTAGCGGGGGGGCAGATACGCAGTATTTT.

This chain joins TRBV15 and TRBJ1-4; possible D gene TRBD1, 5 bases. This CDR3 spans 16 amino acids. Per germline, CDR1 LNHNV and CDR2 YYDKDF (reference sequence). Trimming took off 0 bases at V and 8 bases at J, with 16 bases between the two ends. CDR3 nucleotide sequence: TGTGCCACCAGCAGAGATAGGGGAGACAGAAGGGAAAAACTGTTTTTT. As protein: CATSRDRGDRREKLFF.

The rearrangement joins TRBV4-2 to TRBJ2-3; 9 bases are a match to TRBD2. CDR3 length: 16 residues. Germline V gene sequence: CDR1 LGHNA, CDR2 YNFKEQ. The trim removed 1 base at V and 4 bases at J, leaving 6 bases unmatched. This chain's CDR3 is CASSQVQRGAPDTQYF. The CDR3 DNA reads TGTGCCAGCAGCCAAGTGCAGCGGGGGGCCCCAGATACGCAGTATTTT.

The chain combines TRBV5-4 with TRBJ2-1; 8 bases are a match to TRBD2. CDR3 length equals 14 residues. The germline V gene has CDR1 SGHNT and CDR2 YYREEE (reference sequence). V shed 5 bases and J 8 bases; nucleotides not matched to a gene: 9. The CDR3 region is CASSKGLEVHEQFF. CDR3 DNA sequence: TGTGCCAGCAGTAAGGGACTAGAAGTCCATGAGCAGTTCTTC.

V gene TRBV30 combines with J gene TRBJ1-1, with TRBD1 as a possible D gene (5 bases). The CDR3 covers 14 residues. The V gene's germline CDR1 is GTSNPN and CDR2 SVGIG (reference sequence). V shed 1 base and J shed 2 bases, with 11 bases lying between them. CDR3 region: CAWSGGTYNTEAFF. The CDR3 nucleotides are TGTGCCTGGAGTGGTGGGACGTATAACACTGAAGCTTTCTTT.

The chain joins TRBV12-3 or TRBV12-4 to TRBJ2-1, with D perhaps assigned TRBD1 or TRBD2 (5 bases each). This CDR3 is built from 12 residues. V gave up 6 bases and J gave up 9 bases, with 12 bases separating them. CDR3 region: CASSSLGAEQFF. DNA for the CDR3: TGTGCCAGCAGCTCACTAGGGGCTGAGCAGTTCTTC.

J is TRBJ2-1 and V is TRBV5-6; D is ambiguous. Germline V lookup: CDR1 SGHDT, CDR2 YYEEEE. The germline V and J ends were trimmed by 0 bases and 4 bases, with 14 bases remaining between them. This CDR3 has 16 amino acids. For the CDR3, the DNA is TGTGCCAGCAGCTTGGGATGGTCTGGGTTGTACAATGAGCAGTTCTTC. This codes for CASSLGWSGLYNEQFF.